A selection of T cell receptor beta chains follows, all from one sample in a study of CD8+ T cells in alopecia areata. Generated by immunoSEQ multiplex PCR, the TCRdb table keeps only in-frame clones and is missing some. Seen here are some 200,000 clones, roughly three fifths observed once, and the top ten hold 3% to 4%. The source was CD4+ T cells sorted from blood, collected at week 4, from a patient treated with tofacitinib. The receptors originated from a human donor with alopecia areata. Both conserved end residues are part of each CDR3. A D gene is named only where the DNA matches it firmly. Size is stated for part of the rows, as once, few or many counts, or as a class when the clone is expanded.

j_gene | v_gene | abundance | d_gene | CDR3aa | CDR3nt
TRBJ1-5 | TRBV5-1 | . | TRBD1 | CASSLTGVSNQPQHF | TGCGCCAGCAGCTTGACAGGGGTTAGCAATCAGCCCCAGCATTTT
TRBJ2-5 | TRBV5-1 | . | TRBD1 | CASTLTGPETQYF | TGCGCCAGCACCTTGACAGGGCCAGAGACCCAGTACTTC
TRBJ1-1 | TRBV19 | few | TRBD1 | CASSPGQGMGNTEAFF | TGTGCCAGTAGCCCGGGACAGGGAATGGGGAACACTGAAGCTTTCTTT
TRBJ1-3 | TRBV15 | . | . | CATRLDRFSGNTIYF | TGTGCCACCAGACTCGACCGCTTCTCTGGAAACACCATATATTTT
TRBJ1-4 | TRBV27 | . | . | CASSFRQREKLFF | TGTGCCAGCAGTTTCCGCCAGAGGGAAAAACTGTTTTTT
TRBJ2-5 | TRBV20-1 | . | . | CSPTLAKTQYF | TGCAGTCCCACCTTGGCGAAGACCCAGTACTTC
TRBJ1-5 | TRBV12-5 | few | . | CASGRGGFDDQPQHF | TGTGCTAGTGGCCGGGGGGGTTTTGACGATCAGCCCCAGCATTTT
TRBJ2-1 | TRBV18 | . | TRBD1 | CASSPRGTGTREQFF | TGTGCCAGCTCACCCCGCGGGACAGGGACACGTGAGCAGTTCTTC
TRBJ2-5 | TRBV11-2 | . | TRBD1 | CASSFATGDETQYF | TGTGCCAGCAGCTTCGCGACAGGGGATGAGACCCAGTACTTC
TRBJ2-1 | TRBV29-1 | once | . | CSVVWGRGLEQFF | TGCAGCGTTGTGTGGGGACGTGGTCTTGAGCAGTTCTTC
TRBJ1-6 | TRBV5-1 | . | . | CASSLGPENSPLHF | TGCGCCAGCAGCTTGGGACCGGAAAATTCACCCCTCCACTTT
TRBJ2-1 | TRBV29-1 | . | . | CSTRDGASNEQFF | TGCAGCACTCGGGACGGAGCCAGCAATGAGCAGTTCTTC
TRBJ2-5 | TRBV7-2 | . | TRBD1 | CASSTSTGGVTQYF | TGTGCCAGCAGCACTTCGACAGGGGGCGTGACCCAGTACTTC
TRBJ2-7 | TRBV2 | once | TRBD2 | CASSAGTRYEQYF | TGTGCCAGCAGCGCCGGGACTAGATACGAGCAGTACTTC
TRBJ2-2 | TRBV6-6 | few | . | CASSYWDSTGELFF | TGTGCCAGCAGTTACTGGGATTCCACCGGGGAGCTGTTTTTT
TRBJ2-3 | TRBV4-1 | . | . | CASSQGADTQYF | TGCGCCAGCAGCCAAGGGGCGGATACGCAGTATTTT
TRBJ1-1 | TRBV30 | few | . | CAWSVRKYEAFF | TGTGCCTGGAGTGTACGGAAGTACGAAGCTTTCTTT
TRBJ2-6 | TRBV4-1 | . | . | CASSQLRPEPGANVLTF | TGCGCCAGCAGCCAATTAAGGCCGGAGCCTGGGGCCAACGTCCTGACTTTC
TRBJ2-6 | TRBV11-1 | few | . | CASSSRWSGANVLTF | TGTGCCAGCAGCTCCCGTTGGTCTGGGGCCAACGTCCTGACTTTC
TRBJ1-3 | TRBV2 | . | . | CASRASPGPGNTIYF | TGTGCCAGCAGAGCATCTCCGGGCCCCGGGAACACCATATATTTT
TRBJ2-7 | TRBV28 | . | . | CASSLTEQYF | TGTGCCAGCAGTTTAACAGAGCAGTACTTC
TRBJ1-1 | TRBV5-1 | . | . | CASSLGPMNTEAFF | TGCGCCAGCAGCTTGGGCCCAATGAACACTGAAGCTTTCTTT
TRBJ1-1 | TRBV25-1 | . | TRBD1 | CASRASGGATEAFF | TGTGCCAGCAGAGCGTCAGGGGGCGCGACTGAAGCTTTCTTT
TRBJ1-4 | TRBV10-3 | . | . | CAISPTGGDEKLFF | TGTGCCATAAGCCCAACAGGTGGGGATGAAAAACTGTTTTTT
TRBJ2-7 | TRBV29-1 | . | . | CSVDSGYEQYF | TGCAGCGTTGACTCGGGCTACGAGCAGTACTTC
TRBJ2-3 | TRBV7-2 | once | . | CASRMAPGITDTQYF | TGTGCCAGCAGGATGGCGCCGGGGATTACAGATACGCAGTATTTT
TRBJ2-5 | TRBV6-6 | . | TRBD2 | CASSYTAGAQETQYF | TGTGCCAGCAGTTACACAGCGGGGGCCCAAGAGACCCAGTACTTC
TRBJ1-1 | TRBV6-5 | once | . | CASRVLVGHTEAFF | TGTGCCAGCAGAGTTTTAGTAGGGCACACTGAAGCTTTCTTT
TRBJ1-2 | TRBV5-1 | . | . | CASSLAAAGAGGYTF | TGCGCCAGCAGCTTGGCCGCCGCAGGGGCGGGAGGCTACACCTTC
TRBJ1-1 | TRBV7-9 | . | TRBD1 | CASSPLGQLNTEAFF | TGTGCCAGCAGCCCGCTGGGACAGCTGAACACTGAAGCTTTCTTT
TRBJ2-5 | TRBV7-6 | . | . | CASSPHRETQYF | TGTGCCAGCAGCCCACATCGGGAGACCCAGTACTTC
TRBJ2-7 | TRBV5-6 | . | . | CASRPLGSSYEQYF | TGTGCCAGCAGGCCTCTCGGCAGCTCCTACGAGCAGTACTTC
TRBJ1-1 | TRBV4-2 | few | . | CASSQDAGLTAEAFF | TGTGCCAGCAGCCAAGATGCGGGGCTAACGGCTGAAGCTTTCTTT
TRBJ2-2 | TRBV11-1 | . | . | CASSVLLADDNTGELFF | TGTGCCAGCAGCGTGCTTTTAGCGGACGATAACACCGGGGAGCTGTTTTTT
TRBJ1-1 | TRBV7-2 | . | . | CASSLDRTRAEAFF | TGTGCCAGCAGCTTAGACAGGACGAGGGCTGAAGCTTTCTTT
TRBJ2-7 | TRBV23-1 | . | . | CASPNRAGPYEQYF | TGCGCCAGCCCCAATCGGGCAGGCCCCTACGAGCAGTACTTC
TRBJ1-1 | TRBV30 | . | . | CAWSVVESEAFF | TGTGCCTGGAGTGTTGTGGAATCTGAAGCTTTCTTT
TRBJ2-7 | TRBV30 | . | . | CAWNWGGPPYEQYF | TGTGCCTGGAATTGGGGTGGGCCCCCCTACGAGCAGTACTTC
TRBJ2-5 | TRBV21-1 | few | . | CASSKCGGFRETQYF | TGTGCCAGCAGCAAATGTGGGGGGTTTCGGGAGACCCAGTACTTC
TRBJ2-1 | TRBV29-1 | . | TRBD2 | CSVPPGGAASYNEQFF | TGCAGCGTCCCGCCCGGGGGGGCGGCCTCCTACAATGAGCAGTTCTTC
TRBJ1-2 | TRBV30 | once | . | CAWSVQQGVGYTF | TGTGCCTGGAGTGTCCAACAGGGTGTGGGCTACACCTTC
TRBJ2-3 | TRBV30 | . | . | CAWRGVFTDTQYF | TGTGCCTGGAGAGGAGTTTTCACAGATACGCAGTATTTT
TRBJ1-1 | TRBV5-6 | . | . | CASSSNGGTEAFF | TGTGCCAGCAGCTCCAACGGTGGGACTGAAGCTTTCTTT
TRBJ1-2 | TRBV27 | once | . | CASGGRDGYTF | TGTGCCAGCGGGGGAAGGGATGGCTACACCTTC
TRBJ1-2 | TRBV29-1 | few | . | CSHSGGDHSGYTF | TGCAGCCACTCGGGAGGGGATCATAGTGGCTACACCTTC
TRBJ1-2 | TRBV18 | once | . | CASSPLDRNYGYTF | TGTGCCAGCTCACCCCTCGACAGGAACTATGGCTACACCTTC
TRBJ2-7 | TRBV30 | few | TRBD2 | CAWGQGLAGDEQYF | TGTGCCTGGGGACAGGGACTAGCGGGTGACGAGCAGTACTTC
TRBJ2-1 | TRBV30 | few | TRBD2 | CAWSSTRGNEQFF | TGTGCCTGGAGCTCGACGCGGGGGAATGAGCAGTTCTTC
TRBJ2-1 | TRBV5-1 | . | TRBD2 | CASSLGRTSVSRDEQFF | TGCGCCAGCAGCTTGGGGAGGACTAGCGTAAGTAGGGATGAGCAGTTCTTC
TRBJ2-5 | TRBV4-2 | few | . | CASSQDRAETQYF | TGTGCCAGCAGCCAAGATAGGGCAGAGACCCAGTACTTC
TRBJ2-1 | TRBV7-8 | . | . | CASSLRVVYNEQFF | TGTGCCAGCAGCTTACGGGTCGTTTACAATGAGCAGTTCTTC
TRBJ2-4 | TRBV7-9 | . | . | CASSLRPNIQYF | TGTGCCAGCAGCTTACGACCTAACATTCAGTACTTC
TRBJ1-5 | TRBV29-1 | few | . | CSVEAPGGPQHF | TGCAGCGTTGAAGCCCCCGGAGGGCCCCAGCATTTT
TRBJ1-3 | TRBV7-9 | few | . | CASSFGPYPGSGNTIYF | TGTGCCAGCAGCTTTGGACCCTACCCCGGCTCTGGAAACACCATATATTTT
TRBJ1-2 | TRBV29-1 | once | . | CSAVTPGYGYTF | TGCAGCGCGGTCACACCCGGCTATGGCTACACCTTC
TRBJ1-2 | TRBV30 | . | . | CAWSENRNYGYTF | TGTGCCTGGAGTGAGAATCGTAACTATGGCTACACCTTC
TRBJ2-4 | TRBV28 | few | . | CASSSLGSSGKNIQYF | TGTGCCAGCAGTTCGCTGGGGTCCTCGGGGAAAAACATTCAGTACTTC
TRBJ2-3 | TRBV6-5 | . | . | CASSQNPDTQYF | TGTGCCAGCAGTCAAAACCCAGATACGCAGTATTTT
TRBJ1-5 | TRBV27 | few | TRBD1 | CASRSHRGPPFDQPQHF | TGTGCCAGCAGGAGTCACAGGGGCCCCCCTTTTGATCAGCCCCAGCATTTT